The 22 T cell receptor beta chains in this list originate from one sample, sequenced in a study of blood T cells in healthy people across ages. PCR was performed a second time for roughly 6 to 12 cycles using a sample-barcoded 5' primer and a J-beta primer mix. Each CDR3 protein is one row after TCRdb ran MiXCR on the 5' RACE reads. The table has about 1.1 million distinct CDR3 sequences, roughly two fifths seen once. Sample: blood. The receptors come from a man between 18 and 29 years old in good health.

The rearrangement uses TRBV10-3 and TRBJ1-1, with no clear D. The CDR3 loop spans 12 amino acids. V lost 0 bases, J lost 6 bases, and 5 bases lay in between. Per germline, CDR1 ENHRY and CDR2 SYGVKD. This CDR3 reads CAISESGSEAFF. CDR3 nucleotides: TGTGCCATCAGTGAGTCTGGCTCTGAAGCTTTCTTT.

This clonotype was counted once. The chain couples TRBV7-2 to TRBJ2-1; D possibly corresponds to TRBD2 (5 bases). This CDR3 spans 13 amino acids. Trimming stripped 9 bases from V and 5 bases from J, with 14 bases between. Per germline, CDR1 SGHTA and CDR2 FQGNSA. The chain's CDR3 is CASSVAHNNEQFF. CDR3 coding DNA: TGTGCCAGTAGCGTAGCCCACAACAATGAGCAGTTCTTC.

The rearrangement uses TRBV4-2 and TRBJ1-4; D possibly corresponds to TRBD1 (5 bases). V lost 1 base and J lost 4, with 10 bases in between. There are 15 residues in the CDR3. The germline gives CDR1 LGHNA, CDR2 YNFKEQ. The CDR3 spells CASSQVGQGNEKLFF. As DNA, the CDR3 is TGTGCCAGCAGCCAAGTCGGCCAGGGTAATGAAAAACTGTTTTTT.

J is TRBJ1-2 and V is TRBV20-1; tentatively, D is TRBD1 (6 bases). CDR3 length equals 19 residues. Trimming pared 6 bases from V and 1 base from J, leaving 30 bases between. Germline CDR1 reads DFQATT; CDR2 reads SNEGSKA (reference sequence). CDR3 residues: CSARGKGLEVGGGNYGYTF. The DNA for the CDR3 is TGCAGTGCCCGAGGGAAAGGGCTTGAGGTGGGAGGGGGTAACTATGGCTACACCTTC.

The CDR3 nucleotides are TGCGCCAGCAGCTTGATCCGACCGAGCAACACTGAAGCTTTCTTT. It specifies CASSLIRPSNTEAFF. The rearrangement uses TRBV5-1 and TRBJ1-1; D is uncertain. This CDR3 has 15 residues. Trimming shortened V by 1 base and J by 2 bases, and 12 bases separated the two germline ends. Germline V gene lookup returns CDR1 SGHRS and CDR2 YFSETQ.

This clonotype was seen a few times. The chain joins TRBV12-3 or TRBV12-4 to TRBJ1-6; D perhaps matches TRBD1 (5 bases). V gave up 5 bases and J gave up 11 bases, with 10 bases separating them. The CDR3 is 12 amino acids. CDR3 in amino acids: CASSVRDAPLHF. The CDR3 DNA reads TGTGCCAGCAGTGTCCGGGACGCACCCCTCCACTTT.

CDR3 in amino acids: CASSPGGGAQYF. The CDR3 DNA reads as TGTGCCAGCAGCCCCGGGGGGGGTGCCCAGTATTTT. This chain connects TRBV6-6 to TRBJ2-3; 8 bases line up with TRBD2. The germline gives CDR1 MNHNY, CDR2 SVGAGI (reference sequence). CDR3 size: 12 residues. V lost 6 bases to trimming and J lost 12 bases; unmatched junction nucleotides: 8.

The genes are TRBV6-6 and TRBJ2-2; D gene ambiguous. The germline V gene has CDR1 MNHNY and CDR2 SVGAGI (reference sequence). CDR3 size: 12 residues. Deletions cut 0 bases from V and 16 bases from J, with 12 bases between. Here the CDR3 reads CASSYSRSAWFF. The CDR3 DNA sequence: TGTGCCAGCAGTTACTCGAGGAGCGCGTGGTTTTTT.

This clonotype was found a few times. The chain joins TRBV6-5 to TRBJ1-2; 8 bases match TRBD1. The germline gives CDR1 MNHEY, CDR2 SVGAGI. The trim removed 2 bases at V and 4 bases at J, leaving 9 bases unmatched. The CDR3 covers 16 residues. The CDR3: CASSYNAGQDLYGYTF. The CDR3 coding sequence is TGTGCCAGCAGTTACAACGCGGGACAGGACCTCTATGGCTACACCTTC.

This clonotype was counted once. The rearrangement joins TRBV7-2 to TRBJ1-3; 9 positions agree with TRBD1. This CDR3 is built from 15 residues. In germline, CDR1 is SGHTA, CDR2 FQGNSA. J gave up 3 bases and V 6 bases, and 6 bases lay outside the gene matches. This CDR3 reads CASRPQGAVGNTIYF. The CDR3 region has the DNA TGTGCCAGCAGGCCACAGGGGGCGGTTGGAAACACCATATATTTT.

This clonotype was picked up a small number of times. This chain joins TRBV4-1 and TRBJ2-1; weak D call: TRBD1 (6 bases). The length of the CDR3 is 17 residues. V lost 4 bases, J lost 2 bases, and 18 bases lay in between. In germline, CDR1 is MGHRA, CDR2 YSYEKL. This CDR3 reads CASSLETGSGPYNEQFF. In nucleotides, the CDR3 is TGCGCCAGCAGCCTTGAAACAGGGTCGGGCCCCTACAATGAGCAGTTCTTC.

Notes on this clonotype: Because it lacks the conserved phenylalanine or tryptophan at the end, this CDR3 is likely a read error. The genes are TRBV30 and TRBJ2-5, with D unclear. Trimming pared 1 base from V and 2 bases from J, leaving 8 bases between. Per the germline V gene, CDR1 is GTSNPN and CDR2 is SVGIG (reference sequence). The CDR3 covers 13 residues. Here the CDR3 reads CAWSAAVQETQYL. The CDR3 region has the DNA TGTGCCTGGAGTGCAGCCGTACAAGAGACCCAGTACCTC.

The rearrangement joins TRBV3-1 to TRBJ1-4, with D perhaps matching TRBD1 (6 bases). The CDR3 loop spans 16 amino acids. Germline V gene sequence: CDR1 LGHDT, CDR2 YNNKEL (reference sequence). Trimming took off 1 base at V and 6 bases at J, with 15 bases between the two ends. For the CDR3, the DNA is TGTGCCAGCAGCCAAGGACAGGAACAACTGGATGAAAAACTGTTTTTT. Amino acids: CASSQGQEQLDEKLFF.

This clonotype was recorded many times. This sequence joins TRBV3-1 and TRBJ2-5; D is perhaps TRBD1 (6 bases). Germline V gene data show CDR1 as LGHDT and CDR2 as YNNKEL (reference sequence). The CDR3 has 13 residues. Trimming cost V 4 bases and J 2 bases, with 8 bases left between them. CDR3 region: CASSRGQQETQYF. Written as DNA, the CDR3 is TGTGCCAGCAGCCGCGGACAGCAAGAGACCCAGTACTTC.

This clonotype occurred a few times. Here the CDR3 reads CASSQGFSGSRKNIQYF. The CDR3 DNA reads TGTGCCAGCAGCCAAGGGTTCTCGGGGAGTAGGAAAAACATTCAGTACTTC. V gene TRBV4-2 combines with J gene TRBJ2-4; a possible D gene is TRBD2 (5 bases). V lost 1 base, J lost 4 bases, and 17 bases lay in between. This CDR3 has 17 residues. Germline loops: CDR1 LGHNA, CDR2 YNFKEQ.

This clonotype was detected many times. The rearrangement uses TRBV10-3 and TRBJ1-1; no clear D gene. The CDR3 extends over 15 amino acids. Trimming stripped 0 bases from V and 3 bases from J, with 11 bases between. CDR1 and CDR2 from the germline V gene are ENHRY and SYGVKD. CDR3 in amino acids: CAISESLAVDTEAFF. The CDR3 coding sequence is TGTGCCATCAGTGAGTCATTGGCTGTCGACACTGAAGCTTTCTTT.

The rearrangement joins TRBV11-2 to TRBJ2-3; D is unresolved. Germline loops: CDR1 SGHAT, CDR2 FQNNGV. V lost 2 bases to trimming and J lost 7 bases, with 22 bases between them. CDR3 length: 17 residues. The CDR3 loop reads CASSLRAAAQRWNTQYF. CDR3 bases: TGTGCCAGCAGCTTACGGGCTGCGGCCCAACGCTGGAATACGCAGTATTTT.

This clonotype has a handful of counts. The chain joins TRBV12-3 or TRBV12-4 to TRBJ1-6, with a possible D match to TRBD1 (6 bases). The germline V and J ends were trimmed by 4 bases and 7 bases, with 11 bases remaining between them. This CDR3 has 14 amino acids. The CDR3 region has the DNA TGTGCCAGCAGTTCCACAGGGTTCAATTCACCCCTCCACTTT. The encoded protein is CASSSTGFNSPLHF.

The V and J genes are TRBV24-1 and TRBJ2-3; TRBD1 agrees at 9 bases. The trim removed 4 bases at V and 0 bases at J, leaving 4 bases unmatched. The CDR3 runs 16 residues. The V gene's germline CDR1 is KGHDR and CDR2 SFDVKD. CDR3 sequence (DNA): TGTGCCACCAGTGACACGACAGGGGGTAGCACAGATACGCAGTATTTT. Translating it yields CATSDTTGGSTDTQYF.

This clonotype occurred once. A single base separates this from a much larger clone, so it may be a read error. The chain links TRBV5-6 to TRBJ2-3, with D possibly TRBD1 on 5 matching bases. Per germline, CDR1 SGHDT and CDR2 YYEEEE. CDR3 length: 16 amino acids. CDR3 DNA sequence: TGTGCCAGCAGCTTGGAGGGGCAACTTAGCACAGATACGAAGTATTTT. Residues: CASSLEGQLSTDTKYF.

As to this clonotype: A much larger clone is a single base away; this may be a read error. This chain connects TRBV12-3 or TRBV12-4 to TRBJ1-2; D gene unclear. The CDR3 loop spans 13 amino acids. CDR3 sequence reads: CVSSLNPEAGYTF. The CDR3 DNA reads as TGTGTCAGCAGTTTGAACCCCGAGGCAGGCTACACCTTC.

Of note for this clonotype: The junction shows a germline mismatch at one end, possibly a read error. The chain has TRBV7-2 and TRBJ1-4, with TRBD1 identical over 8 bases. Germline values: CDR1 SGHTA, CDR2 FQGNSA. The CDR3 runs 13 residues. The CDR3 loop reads CASSSDRDDKLFF. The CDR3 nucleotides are TGTGCCAGCAGCTCGGACAGGGATGACAAACTGTTTTTT.